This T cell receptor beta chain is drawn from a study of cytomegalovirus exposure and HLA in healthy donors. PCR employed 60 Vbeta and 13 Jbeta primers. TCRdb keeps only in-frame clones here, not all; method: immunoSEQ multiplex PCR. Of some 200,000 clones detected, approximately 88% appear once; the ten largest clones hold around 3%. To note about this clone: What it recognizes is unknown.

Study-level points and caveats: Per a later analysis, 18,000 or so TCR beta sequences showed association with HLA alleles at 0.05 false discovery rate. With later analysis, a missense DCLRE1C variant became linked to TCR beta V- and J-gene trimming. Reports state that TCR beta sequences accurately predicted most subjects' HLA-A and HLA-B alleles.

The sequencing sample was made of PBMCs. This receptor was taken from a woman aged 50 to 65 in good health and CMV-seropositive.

The CDR3 protein is CAGSGGLSTDTQYF. Here the CDR3 DNA reads TGTGCCGGTAGCGGGGGGCTGAGCACAGATACGCAGTATTTT. The chain employs TRBV2 and TRBJ2-3; TRBD2 aligns across 10 bases. CDR3 length: 14 residues. Germline-derived CDR1 and CDR2 are SNHLY and FYNNEI. The J segment lost 0 bases and the V segment lost 11 bases, leaving 5 bases of the junction unmatched.